The 27 T cell receptor beta chains given below trace back to one sample, sequenced in a study of cytomegalovirus exposure and HLA in healthy donors. PCR involved 60 Vbeta and 13 Jbeta primers. Measured with immunoSEQ multiplex PCR; TCRdb has only the in-frame clones, and not every one. The sample lists some 130,000 clones; 65% to 80% were seen once. Sequencing input: PBMCs. The receptor source for this set is a man aged 40-49 years in good health and CMV-seropositive.

Regarding this clone: A read error may account for a junction end that differs from germline. The chain uses TRBV19 and TRBJ2-7; 7 bases line up with TRBD1. The CDR3 totals 16 residues. CDR1 is LNHDA, CDR2 SQIVND, per germline (reference sequence). Here the CDR3 reads CASSSYRTGAEYEQCF. CDR3 DNA sequence: TGTGCCAGTAGTAGCTACCGGACAGGCGCCGAATACGAGCAGTGCTTC.

This clone came up once. V usage is TRBV4-2 and J usage is TRBJ2-7; D might be TRBD2 (5 bases). The germline CDR1 and CDR2 sequences are LGHNA and YNFKEQ. CDR3 length: 15 amino acids. Trimming removed 3 bases at V and 2 bases at J, with 14 bases between. For the CDR3, the DNA is TGTGCCAGCAGCCACGACACAAGCGGCGCCTACGAGCAGTACTTC. Its translation is CASSHDTSGAYEQYF.

This clone came up a few times. This chain joins TRBV6-1 and TRBJ2-5, with a tentative D call TRBD1 (6 bases). The V end was cut by 7 bases, the J end by 2 bases, with 17 bases between. This CDR3 is 15 amino acids long. Germline V lookup: CDR1 MNHNS, CDR2 SASEGT. The CDR3 DNA sequence: TGTGCCAGCAAGAGCGGAAACAGGGTACAAGAGACCCAGTACTTC. Protein: CASKSGNRVQETQYF.

The count of this clone is one. The V and J genes are TRBV14 and TRBJ2-3; maybe TRBD2 (6 bases). The length of the CDR3 is 17 residues. Trimming cost V 3 bases and J 0 bases, with 16 bases left between them. Germline V gene sequence: CDR1 SGHDN, CDR2 FVKESK. Here the CDR3 DNA reads TGTGCCAGCAGCCAGGAGGGAGAGAGGTCTAGCACAGATACGCAGTATTTT. Residues: CASSQEGERSSTDTQYF.

The chain recombines TRBV2 with TRBJ2-5; 7 nucleotides agree with TRBD2. The last part of the DNA fits TRBJ2-7 better; the J call may be wrong. The germline CDR1 and CDR2 sequences are SNHLY and FYNNEI. The CDR3 length is 13 residues. CDR3 sequence: CASRWGGRDEQYF. Here the CDR3 DNA reads TGTGCCAGCAGGTGGGGCGGGAGAGACGAGCAGTACTTC.

The gene calls are TRBV10-3 and TRBJ1-3, with D unclear. CDR3 length: 16 residues. CDR1 and CDR2 (germline): ENHRY, SYGVKD. Trimming shortened V by 0 bases and J by 0 bases, and 9 bases separated the two germline ends. The CDR3 DNA reads TGTGCCATCAGTGAGTCATACCCCTACTCTGGAAACACCATATATTTT. It yields the protein CAISESYPYSGNTIYF.

V gene TRBV5-1 combines with J gene TRBJ2-7; perhaps TRBD2 as D (5 bases). Trimming pared 5 bases from V and 7 bases from J, leaving 16 bases between. Germline V gives CDR1 SGHRS, CDR2 YFSETQ. The CDR3 contains 13 residues. CDR3 sequence reads: CASSYTRSREQYF. For the CDR3, the DNA is TGCGCCAGCAGTTACACTAGGTCGAGGGAGCAGTACTTC.

J is TRBJ1-4 and V is TRBV5-8, with 7 bases aligning to TRBD1. CDR1 and CDR2 from the germline V gene are SGHTS and YDEGEE. CDR3 length: 15 residues. The ends lost 3 bases at V and 2 bases at J; junction bases unmatched: 4. CDR3 in DNA: TGTGCCAGCAGCTCCGGACAGGCCACTAATGAAAAACTGTTTTTT. Amino acid sequence: CASSSGQATNEKLFF.

This chain links TRBV19 with TRBJ1-1, with a weak D call TRBD1 (5 bases). From germline, CDR1 is LNHDA and CDR2 SQIVND (reference sequence). Trimming stripped 4 bases from V and 1 base from J, with 13 bases between. CDR3 length equals 15 residues. CDR3 nucleotides: TGTGCCAGTAGTAGTTCCAGGGCGCCGAACACTGAAGCTTTCTTT. Translation: CASSSSRAPNTEAFF.

The chain employs TRBV18 and TRBJ1-1, with D perhaps TRBD1 (5 bases). There are 15 residues in the CDR3. V lost 3 bases and J 3 bases, leaving 14 bases between the germline ends. The V gene's germline CDR1 is KGHSH and CDR2 LQKENI. CDR3 DNA sequence: TGTGCCAGCTCACCCCAGCTTGGGGGGGACACTGAAGCTTTCTTT. It yields the protein CASSPQLGGDTEAFF.

In its sample, this clone was seen once. This chain joins TRBV7-9 and TRBJ2-2; perhaps TRBD2 as D (6 bases). The CDR3 contains 15 residues. Trimming stripped 7 bases from V and 7 bases from J, with 19 bases between. CDR1 SEHNR and CDR2 FQNEAQ come from the germline V gene (reference sequence). The CDR3 bases are TGTGCCAGCACTATCCGGGACTTAGTGAACGGGGAGCTGTTTTTT. This gives the protein CASTIRDLVNGELFF.

The V gene is TRBV7-2, the J gene TRBJ2-1, with TRBD2 as a possible D gene (6 bases). CDR1 is SGHTA, CDR2 FQGNSA, per germline. V was trimmed by 4 bases and J by 1 base, leaving 14 bases between them. The CDR3 length is 16 residues. CDR3 residues: CASSSYLAESYNEQFF. CDR3 coding DNA: TGTGCCAGCAGCTCCTACTTAGCGGAGTCCTACAATGAGCAGTTCTTC.

The V gene is TRBV18, the J gene TRBJ2-7; 10 nucleotides agree with TRBD1. CDR1 is KGHSH, CDR2 LQKENI, per germline. Losses at the gene ends were 5 bases for V and 7 bases for J; bases not matched to a gene: 8. CDR3 length equals 14 residues. The CDR3 DNA sequence: TGTGCCAGCTCAAGCGGGACAGGGGCGAAAGAGCAGTACTTC. Residues: CASSSGTGAKEQYF.

The J gene is TRBJ1-2, the V gene TRBV4-2; 7 positions agree with TRBD1. The length of the CDR3 is 15 residues. Trimming at V came to 4 bases and at J to 1 base, leaving 6 bases not matched to a gene. CDR1 LGHNA and CDR2 YNFKEQ come from the germline V gene. This CDR3 reads CASSPSQGNNYGYTF. CDR3 coding DNA: TGTGCCAGCAGCCCGTCACAGGGGAATAACTATGGCTACACCTTC.

This chain links TRBV5-1 with TRBJ2-7; possibly TRBD2 for D (6 bases). Deletions cut 1 base from V and 0 bases from J, with 8 bases between. Germline V gives CDR1 SGHRS, CDR2 YFSETQ. The CDR3 has 14 residues. CDR3 coding DNA: TGCGCCAGCAGCTTGAGCGGGTACTCCTACGAGCAGTACTTC. It is translated as CASSLSGYSYEQYF.

This chain connects TRBV10-3 to TRBJ2-1, with D possibly matching TRBD2 (6 bases). The germline gives CDR1 ENHRY, CDR2 SYGVKD. V was shortened by 2 bases and J by 4 bases, with 12 bases between the two germline ends. The CDR3 spans 15 residues. CDR3 nucleotide sequence: TGTGCCATCAGTGAGAGGGCGGGGACGTACAATGAGCAGTTCTTC. This translates into CAISERAGTYNEQFF.

The V call is TRBV10-3, the J call TRBJ1-4; 7 positions agree with TRBD1. The V and J ends lost 6 bases and 3 bases, in that order; junction bases with no gene match: 10. This CDR3 contains 16 residues. Germline CDR1 and CDR2: ENHRY and SYGVKD. The CDR3 is CAISLQTGTANEKLFF. The DNA for the CDR3 is TGTGCCATCAGCCTACAGACAGGGACCGCTAATGAAAAACTGTTTTTT.

This sequence joins TRBV5-1 and TRBJ2-7; 14 nucleotides agree with TRBD2. Germline trimming cut 2 bases from V and 1 base from J; bases unmatched to any gene: 5. Germline assignment: CDR1 SGHRS and CDR2 YFSETQ. The CDR3 has 17 amino acids. CDR3: CASSFGLAGGGSYEQYF. The CDR3 coding sequence is TGCGCCAGCAGCTTTGGACTAGCGGGAGGCGGATCCTACGAGCAGTACTTC.

The gene calls are TRBV28 and TRBJ1-1; weak D call: TRBD1 (6 bases). This CDR3 comprises 13 residues. Germline CDR1 is MDHEN and CDR2 is SYDVKM. V was cut by 3 bases and J by 10 bases, with 15 bases left in between. CDR3 bases: TGTGCCAGCAGTTTTCCGGGGGGGGGCATAGCTTTCTTT. Its protein product is CASSFPGGGIAFF.

The chain uses TRBV19 and TRBJ2-3; 8 nucleotides align to TRBD2. The CDR3 spans 17 residues. From germline, CDR1 is LNHDA and CDR2 SQIVND (reference sequence). Trimming took 6 bases from V and 2 from J; bases not matched to a gene: 13. The CDR3 sequence: CASRGAGGRPNTDTQYF. The DNA for the CDR3 is TGTGCCAGTAGGGGGGCGGGCGGGAGGCCCAACACAGATACGCAGTATTTT.

This clone has just one count. V gene TRBV9 combines with J gene TRBJ2-7, with TRBD2 identical over 8 bases. Losses at the gene ends were 0 bases for V and 4 bases for J; bases not matched to a gene: 3. Germline CDR1 reads SGDLS; CDR2 reads YYNGEE. The CDR3 has 14 amino acids. Here the CDR3 reads CASSVAAGGYEQYF. The CDR3 DNA follows: TGTGCCAGCAGCGTAGCTGCGGGAGGATACGAGCAGTACTTC.

The chain is built from TRBV5-1 and TRBJ2-5, with 14 positions matching TRBD2. This CDR3 has 17 amino acids. The ends lost 4 bases at V and 4 bases at J; junction bases unmatched: 9. CDR1 and CDR2 (germline): SGHRS, YFSETQ. The CDR3 DNA is TGCGCCAGCAGCGTCGGGGGACTAGCGGGAGCGGGAGAGACCCAGTACTTC. Amino acids: CASSVGGLAGAGETQYF.

The V gene is TRBV28, the J gene TRBJ2-1; the match to TRBD2 covers 10 bases. The CDR3 sequence is 15 residues long. Looked up from germline, CDR1 is MDHEN and CDR2 is SYDVKM. V shed 6 bases, J shed 14 bases, and the junction held 16 bases outside the gene matches. CDR3 sequence reads: CASSRRVGAGGQEFF. The CDR3 nucleotides are TGTGCCAGCAGCCGCCGGGTTGGAGCGGGGGGGCAGGAGTTCTTC.

The V and J genes are TRBV7-8 and TRBJ2-3, with TRBD2 matching over 12 bases. The V gene's germline CDR1 is SGHVS and CDR2 FQNEAQ. Trimming removed 5 bases from V and 10 bases from J; junction bases left unmatched: 10. This CDR3 is built from 15 residues. The CDR3 loop reads CASSPGLAGLQPQYF. In DNA form, the CDR3 reads TGTGCCAGCAGCCCCGGACTAGCGGGATTGCAGCCGCAGTATTTT.

This sequence joins TRBV5-1 and TRBJ2-1, with D perhaps TRBD1 (6 bases). V lost 0 bases to trimming and J lost 0 bases, with 13 bases between them. The CDR3 contains 17 residues. Germline V gene lookup returns CDR1 SGHRS and CDR2 YFSETQ. The CDR3, as DNA: TGCGCCAGCAGCTTGGCAGGACAGACCAACTCCTACAATGAGCAGTTCTTC. This codes for CASSLAGQTNSYNEQFF.

This chain joins TRBV2 and TRBJ2-1, with 11 bases fitting TRBD2. This CDR3 has 16 residues. Germline CDR1 reads SNHLY; CDR2 reads FYNNEI. Germline trimming cut 5 bases from V and 2 bases from J; bases unmatched to any gene: 5. The CDR3 DNA follows: TGTGCCAGCAGTCGACTAGCGGGAACCACCTACAATGAGCAGTTCTTC. It yields the protein CASSRLAGTTYNEQFF.

The CDR3 spells CASSGGSGNTIYF. CDR3 nucleotides: TGTGCCAGCTCAGGAGGGTCGGGAAACACCATATATTTT. The rearrangement uses TRBV18 and TRBJ1-3; D remains ambiguous. Germline V gene data show CDR1 as KGHSH and CDR2 as LQKENI. V lost 5 bases to trimming and J lost 4 bases, with 9 bases between them. The CDR3 runs to 13 residues.